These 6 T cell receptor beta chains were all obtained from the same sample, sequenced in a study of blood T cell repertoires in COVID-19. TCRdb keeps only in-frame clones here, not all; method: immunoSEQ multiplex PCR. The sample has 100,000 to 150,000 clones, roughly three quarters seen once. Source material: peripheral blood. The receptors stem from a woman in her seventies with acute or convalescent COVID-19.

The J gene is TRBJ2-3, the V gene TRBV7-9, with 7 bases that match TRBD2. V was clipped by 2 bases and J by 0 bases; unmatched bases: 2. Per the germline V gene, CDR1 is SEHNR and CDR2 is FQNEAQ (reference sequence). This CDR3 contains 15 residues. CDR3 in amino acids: CASSLSGLSTDTQYF. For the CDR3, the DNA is TGTGCCAGCAGCTTATCGGGACTAAGCACAGATACGCAGTATTTT.

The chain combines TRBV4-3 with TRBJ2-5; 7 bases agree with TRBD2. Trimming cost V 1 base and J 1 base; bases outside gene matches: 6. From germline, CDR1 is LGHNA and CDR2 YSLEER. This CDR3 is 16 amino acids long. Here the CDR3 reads CASSQVAGVIQETQYF. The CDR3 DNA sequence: TGCGCCAGCAGCCAAGTGGCGGGGGTGATCCAAGAGACCCAGTACTTC.

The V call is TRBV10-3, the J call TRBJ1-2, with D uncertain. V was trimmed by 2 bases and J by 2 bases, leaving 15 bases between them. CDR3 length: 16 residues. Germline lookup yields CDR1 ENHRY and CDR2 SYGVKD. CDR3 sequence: CAISETPFPGNYGYTF. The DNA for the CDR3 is TGTGCCATCAGTGAGACACCCTTTCCCGGGAACTATGGCTACACCTTC.

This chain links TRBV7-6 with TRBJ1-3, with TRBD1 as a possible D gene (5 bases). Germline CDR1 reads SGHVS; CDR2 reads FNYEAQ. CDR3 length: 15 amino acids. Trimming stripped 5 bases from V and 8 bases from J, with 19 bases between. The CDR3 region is CASSATAPPGDTIYF. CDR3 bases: TGTGCCAGCAGCGCGACAGCACCTCCGGGGGACACCATATATTTT.

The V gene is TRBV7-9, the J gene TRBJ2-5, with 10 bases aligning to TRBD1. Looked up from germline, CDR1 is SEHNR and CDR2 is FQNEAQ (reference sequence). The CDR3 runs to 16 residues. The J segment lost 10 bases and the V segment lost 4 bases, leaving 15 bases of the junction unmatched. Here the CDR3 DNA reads TGTGCCAGCAGCTCGCCGACAGGGGGCGCGGGGAGGAACCAGTACTTC. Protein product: CASSSPTGGAGRNQYF.

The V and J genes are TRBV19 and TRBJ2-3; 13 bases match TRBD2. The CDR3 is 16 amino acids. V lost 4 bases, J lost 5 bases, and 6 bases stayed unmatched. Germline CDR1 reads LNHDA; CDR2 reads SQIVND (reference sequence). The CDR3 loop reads CASSTATSGGLDTQYF. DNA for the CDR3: TGTGCCAGTAGTACCGCGACTAGCGGGGGGTTAGATACGCAGTATTTT.